The rows below give T cell receptor beta chains drawn from one sample of a study of long-term antiretroviral therapy in people with HIV. Assay: immunoSEQ multiplex PCR; the TCRdb copy retains only in-frame clones and omits some. This table holds about 24,000 clones, approximately 90% found once. The sequencing used unsorted PBMCs, collected 1.8 years before starting antiretroviral therapy. The receptors originated from a man in his fifties or sixties with HIV. Each CDR3 is given with its conserved first and last residue. A D gene is named only where the DNA matches it firmly. Rows may omit the clone size; those that give it use once, few, many or a size class.

D	size	V	J	CDR3	DNA
-	few	TRBV2	TRBJ2-2	CASSDSGPGELFF	TGTGCCAGCAGTGACTCGGGCCCCGGGGAGCTGTTTTTT
-	few	TRBV6-4	TRBJ1-6	CASRSPVDRYNSPLHF	TGTGCCAGCAGGAGCCCCGTCGACAGATATAATTCACCCCTCCACTTT
-	-	TRBV7-9	TRBJ1-1	CASSSPSGTRGTEAFF	TGTGCCAGCAGCTCGCCCTCCGGGACAAGAGGCACTGAAGCTTTCTTT
-	few	TRBV28	TRBJ1-1	CASSLFPARNTEAFF	TGTGCCAGCAGCCTCTTCCCGGCCCGGAACACTGAAGCTTTCTTT
TRBD1	once	TRBV28	TRBJ1-6	CASSLRGQGGNSPLHF	TGTGCCAGCAGTCTACGCGGACAGGGAGGGAATTCACCCCTCCACTTT
-	-	TRBV4-3	TRBJ1-1	CASSLGENTEAFF	TGCGCCAGCAGCCTTGGGGAGAACACTGAAGCTTTCTTT
TRBD1	few	TRBV5-6	TRBJ1-1	CASSLRGHGTEAFF	TGTGCCAGCAGCCTCAGGGGGCACGGCACTGAAGCTTTCTTT
-	-	TRBV6-1	TRBJ2-7	CASRGGRDEQYF	TGTGCCAGCAGGGGGGGGCGGGACGAGCAGTACTTC
TRBD1	-	TRBV7-8	TRBJ1-4	CASSSWDRATNEKLFF	TGTGCCAGCAGCTCCTGGGACAGGGCAACTAATGAAAAACTGTTTTTT
TRBD2	-	TRBV2	TRBJ2-7	CASRSGLAGGIRVQYF	TGTGCCAGCAGATCCGGACTAGCGGGGGGGATCAGGGTGCAGTACTTC
-	-	TRBV6-6	TRBJ1-2	CANSYISNYGYTF	TGTGCCAACAGTTATATATCTAACTATGGCTACACCTTC
-	-	TRBV30	TRBJ2-3	CAWSTGLSTDTQYF	TGTGCCTGGTCGACAGGACTCAGCACAGATACGCAGTATTTT
-	-	TRBV9	TRBJ2-1	CASSENPPNEQFF	TGTGCCAGCAGCGAGAACCCGCCCAATGAGCAGTTCTTC
-	few	TRBV10-1	TRBJ2-7	CASSDSGTLGYEQYF	TGCGCCAGCAGTGATTCCGGCACTCTGGGATACGAGCAGTACTTC
TRBD2	-	TRBV5-1	TRBJ2-1	CASSLFPSGFDNEQFF	TGCGCCAGCAGCTTGTTTCCTAGCGGATTCGACAATGAGCAGTTCTTC
-	-	TRBV10-3	TRBJ1-2	CAIKAEPNYGYTF	TGTGCCATCAAAGCAGAGCCTAACTATGGCTACACCTTC
-	once	TRBV25-1	TRBJ1-2	CASSEIKGLGEYGYTF	TGTGCCAGCAGTGAAATCAAGGGACTCGGAGAGTACGGCTACACCTTC
TRBD1	-	TRBV19	TRBJ2-3	CASQQDRVRDTQYF	TGTGCCAGTCAGCAGGACAGGGTGAGAGATACGCAGTATTTT
TRBD1	-	TRBV2	TRBJ2-5	CASSWTGNQETQYF	TGTGCCAGCAGTTGGACAGGGAACCAAGAGACCCAGTACTTC
-	few	TRBV2	TRBJ1-1	CASSVGRLNTEAFF	TGTGCCAGCAGTGTGGGCAGGCTGAACACTGAAGCTTTCTTT
-	once	TRBV7-2	TRBJ2-2	CASSLASSFDGELFF	TGTGCCAGCAGCTTAGCCTCTAGTTTTGACGGGGAGCTGTTTTTT
-	-	TRBV6-1	TRBJ2-7	CASSEVSGVPYEQYF	TGTGCCAGCAGTGAAGTGTCCGGGGTCCCATACGAGCAGTACTTC
-	-	TRBV2	TRBJ2-3	CASSEALARNADTQYF	TGTGCCAGCAGTGAAGCTCTAGCCCGGAATGCAGATACGCAGTATTTT